The rows below give T cell receptor beta chains drawn from one sample of a study of blood T cells in healthy people across ages. From the 5' RACE reads, TCRdb called clonotypes with MiXCR, one entry per CDR3 protein. The table records just over 800,000 distinct CDR3 sequences, approximately 67% of them present only once. Sequencing was carried out using blood. These receptors were obtained from a man younger than 45 in good health. The CDR3 runs from the conserved cysteine through the conserved F or W. A D gene is named only where the DNA matches it firmly. Not all rows give a size; the values are once, few, many and, for expanded clones, a class.

v_gene	d_gene	j_gene	abundance	CDR3nt	CDR3aa
TRBV21-1	.	TRBJ2-7	once	TGTGCCAGCAGCAAAGGGTTCCCAAAGGGGAAGCGGGGGGCCTTTACCCACGAGCAGTACTTC	CASSKGFPKGKRGAFTHEQYF
TRBV7-3	.	TRBJ2-1	.	TGTGCCAGCAGCTTAAGAGGTGGGCAGGGAGGCGATGAGCAGTTCTTC	CASSLRGGQGGDEQFF
TRBV6-5	.	TRBJ2-1	.	TGTGCCAGCAGTGATCCCCGAGGGATAGGCAATGAGCAGTTCTTC	CASSDPRGIGNEQFF
TRBV6-2/TRBV6-3	.	TRBJ2-5	.	TGTGCCAGCAGTTACTCAGACAGCACCCAGCAGTACTTC	CASSYSDSTQQYF
TRBV18	TRBD2	TRBJ2-1	.	TGTGCCAGCTCACCACCAGCGGGGGCCGTAAAGCAGTTCTTC	CASSPPAGAVKQFF
TRBV10-3	TRBD1	TRBJ2-4	.	TGTGCCATCTCCTCCCAAGGGGCAGGGGGCCCCAACCACGGGCAGTACTTC	CAISSQGAGGPNHGQYF
TRBV29-1	TRBD2	TRBJ2-1	many	TGCAGCGTAGTGGGGGGGGGTGTTGTAAATGAGCAGTTCTTC	CSVVGGGVVNEQFF
TRBV7-8	.	TRBJ1-3	.	TGTGCCAGCAGCTTAGATCGAAACACCATATATTTT	CASSLDRNTIYF
TRBV28	TRBD2	TRBJ2-5	.	TGTGCCAGCAGCCTCTCGGGGGGGCAACGGGAGTACTTC	CASSLSGGQREYF
TRBV6-6	.	TRBJ2-2	.	TGTGCCAGCAGTTATGAGGGTTCGAACACCGGGGAGCTGTTTTTT	CASSYEGSNTGELFF
TRBV10-3	.	TRBJ2-2	.	TGTGCCATCAGTCCCCACCTGGGCGCGAACACCGGGGAGCTGTTTTTT	CAISPHLGANTGELFF
TRBV5-1	TRBD2	TRBJ2-5	.	TGCGCCAGCAGCTTGGCATCTAGCGGGGGGGGACAGACCCAGTACTTC	CASSLASSGGGQTQYF
TRBV9	.	TRBJ2-7	.	TGTGCCAGCAGCGTAGAAACGGATACCTACGAGCAGTACTTC	CASSVETDTYEQYF
TRBV5-4	TRBD1	TRBJ1-5	.	TGTGCCAGCAGCTTACAGGGGGATGGTTCGCCCCAGCATTTT	CASSLQGDGSPQHF
TRBV6-2/TRBV6-3	.	TRBJ2-7	.	TGTGCCAGCAGTTACTCGAACTACGAGCAGTACTTC	CASSYSNYEQYF
TRBV14	TRBD2	TRBJ2-2	.	TGTGCCAGCAGCCAAGTACGGGGGGGAACCGGGGAGCTGTTTTTT	CASSQVRGGTGELFF
TRBV7-2	TRBD1	TRBJ2-6	.	TGTGCCAGCAGCGGGACAGGTCTCTCTGGGGCCAACGTCCTGACTTTC	CASSGTGLSGANVLTF
TRBV5-1	.	TRBJ1-5	.	TGCGCCAGCAGCTTGGGAGACGGACAGCCCCAGCATTTT	CASSLGDGQPQHF
TRBV7-3	TRBD2	TRBJ2-3	few	TGTGCCAGCAGCTTAAGACTAGCGGGTCGAGCAGATACGCAGTATTTT	CASSLRLAGRADTQYF
TRBV2	TRBD2	TRBJ2-7	.	TGTGCCAGCATTGGGACTAGCCAGGAGCAGTACTTC	CASIGTSQEQYF
TRBV11-2	.	TRBJ1-4	.	TGTGCCTGCCGAGACTACGGGGGAACTAATGAAAAACTGTTTTTT	CACRDYGGTNEKLFF
TRBV4-1	.	TRBJ2-7	.	TGCGCCAGCAGCCAGGTCCTAGCAGGGGGGACCTACGAGCAGTACTTC	CASSQVLAGGTYEQYF
TRBV20-1	.	TRBJ1-5	.	TGCAGTGCTAGAACGGCAGGCGATCAGCCCCAGCATTTT	CSARTAGDQPQHF
TRBV7-2	TRBD1	TRBJ1-2	.	TGTGCCAGCAGCTCCGGACAGGGGGTGGATGGCTACACCTTC	CASSSGQGVDGYTF
TRBV15	TRBD1	TRBJ1-1	.	TGTGCCACCAGCAGGGCAGGGGGTTCGGAAGCTTTCTTT	CATSRAGGSEAFF
TRBV4-3	TRBD2	TRBJ2-3	.	TGCGCCAGCAGCCGCGGCGGGGGGGCAGATACGCAGTATTTT	CASSRGGGADTQYF
TRBV28	TRBD1	TRBJ2-7	few	TGTGCCAGCAGTATAGGGACAGGGACCTACGAGCAGTACTTC	CASSIGTGTYEQYF
TRBV7-8	.	TRBJ2-2	.	TGTGCCAGCAGCAGGGACACGGACTCGAACACCGGGGAGCTGTTTTTT	CASSRDTDSNTGELFF
TRBV28	.	TRBJ1-4	.	TGTGCCAGCAGTTTAACGGGGACGGCGGGTAATGAAAAACTGTTTTTT	CASSLTGTAGNEKLFF
TRBV4-2	TRBD2	TRBJ2-1	.	TGTGCCAGCAGCCAAGCACGGACTAGCGGGGGTGATAACAATGAGCAGTTCTTC	CASSQARTSGGDNNEQFF
TRBV6-1	.	TRBJ2-1	few	TGTGCCAGCAGTGAAATTGTCTTAGGTTACAATGAGCAGTTCTTC	CASSEIVLGYNEQFF
TRBV21-1	.	TRBJ1-2	.	TGTGCTAGCAGCAAAGTTTACGTAACCCCTGGCGGCTACACCTTC	CASSKVYVTPGGYTF
TRBV20-1	.	TRBJ2-7	.	TGCAGTGTCCCGACAGATACCTACGAGCAGTACTTC	CSVPTDTYEQYF
TRBV29-1	TRBD1	TRBJ2-3	.	TGCAGCGTTGATGGACAGGGGAATCTGTATTTT	CSVDGQGNLYF
TRBV20-1	.	TRBJ2-3	.	TGCAGTGCCCTCCCGTTAGAAAGTCGCACAGATACGCAGTATTTT	CSALPLESRTDTQYF
TRBV29-1	.	TRBJ2-7	.	TGCAGTGCCCGGGCTTACTCCTACGAGCAGTACTTC	CSARAYSYEQYF
TRBV7-2	.	TRBJ2-7	many	TGTGCCAGCAGCTTAGGGGGTCGCTTGAGAAACGAGCAGTACTTC	CASSLGGRLRNEQYF
TRBV2	TRBD1	TRBJ2-1	.	TGTGCCAGCGAAAGGGACAGGGGGGTCAAGGAGCAGTTCTTC	CASERDRGVKEQFF
TRBV20-1	.	TRBJ1-2	.	TGCAGTGCTCACTATGGCTACACCTTC	CSAHYGYTF
TRBV3-1	TRBD2	TRBJ2-7	once	TGTGCCAGCAGCCAAGATCGGTCCGGGAGGACCCTCTACGAGCAGTACTTC	CASSQDRSGRTLYEQYF
TRBV9	.	TRBJ2-3	.	TGTGCCAGCAGCGCGGATATCGGCTTCGGGACAGATACGCAGTATTTT	CASSADIGFGTDTQYF
TRBV7-2	TRBD1	TRBJ2-5	.	TGTGCCAGCAGCCGACTACTGACAGGGAATGAGCAGTACTTC	CASSRLLTGNEQYF
TRBV20-1	.	TRBJ2-3	.	TGCAGTGCTGGCGGAGGGCGAGGAGATACGCAGTATTTT	CSAGGGRGDTQYF
TRBV6-5	.	TRBJ1-5	.	TGTGCCAGCAGCCGTGGACGAGTCGGGGCAGTCCAGCCCCAGCATTTT	CASSRGRVGAVQPQHF
TRBV9	.	TRBJ2-5	few	TGTGCCAGCAGTGATGGACGACGGATACAAGAGACCCAGTACTTC	CASSDGRRIQETQYF
TRBV20-1	TRBD1	TRBJ2-3	.	TGCAGTGCTAGAGAAGACAGGGGCCTGGAGGTCGCAGATACGCAGTATTTT	CSAREDRGLEVADTQYF
TRBV6-2/TRBV6-3	.	TRBJ2-1	.	TGTGCCAGCAGTTACTTACGTGGGCAGTACAATGAGCAGTTCTTC	CASSYLRGQYNEQFF
TRBV28	.	TRBJ2-3	few	TGTGCCAGCAGTTTATGGGCGGCCACAGATACGCAGTATTTT	CASSLWAATDTQYF
TRBV12-3/TRBV12-4	.	TRBJ2-5	many	TGTGCCAGCAGTTTGGAGGGCGGAGAGACCCAGTACTTC	CASSLEGGETQYF
TRBV4-1	.	TRBJ2-5	.	TGCGCCAGCAGCCAAGAGGGGAGGCGAGGGCGAGAGACCCAGTACTTC	CASSQEGRRGRETQYF
TRBV5-1	TRBD2	TRBJ2-1	many	TGCGCCAGCAGCTTCGACGGGAGCGGGGGGACATACAATGAGCAGTTCTTC	CASSFDGSGGTYNEQFF
TRBV30	.	TRBJ2-1	.	TGTGCCTGGAGTCCTCTGGGAGGGGGGAACTACAATGAGCAGTTCTTC	CAWSPLGGGNYNEQFF
TRBV7-9	.	TRBJ2-7	.	TGTGCCAGCAGCTTATCGGCGGCTCCCGGGTACGAGCAGTACTTC	CASSLSAAPGYEQYF
TRBV7-2	.	TRBJ1-2	.	TGTGCCAGCACTGCGGGGGGATCCCTCTATGGCTACACCTTC	CASTAGGSLYGYTF